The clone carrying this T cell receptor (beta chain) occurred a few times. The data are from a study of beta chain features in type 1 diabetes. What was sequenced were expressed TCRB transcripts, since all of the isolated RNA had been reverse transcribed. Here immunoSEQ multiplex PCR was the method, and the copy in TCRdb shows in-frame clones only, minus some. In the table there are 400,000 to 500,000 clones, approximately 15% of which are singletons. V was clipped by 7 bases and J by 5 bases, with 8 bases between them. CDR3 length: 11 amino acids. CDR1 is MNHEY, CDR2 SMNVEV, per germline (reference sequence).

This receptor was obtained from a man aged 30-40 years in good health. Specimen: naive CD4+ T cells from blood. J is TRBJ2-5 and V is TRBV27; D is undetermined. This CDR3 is CASKYLETQYF. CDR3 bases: TGTGCCAGCAAATATTTGGAGACCCAGTACTTC.